The subject of this entry is one T cell receptor (beta chain). Its cognate antigen is unknown. TCRdb reprocessed the reads with MiXCR, giving one entry per CDR3 protein. The sample records approximately 500,000 distinct CDR3 sequences, roughly 12% being singletons. The ends were cut back, 6 bases at V and 7 bases at J, with 15 bases in the middle. CDR3 length: 13 residues. Looked up from germline, CDR1 is MNHEY and CDR2 is SVGAGI. The sample is drawn from a study of T cell repertoires in cytomegalovirus infection. Background on the study: Evidence of both CMV infection and a matching HLA type came from public TCR beta signatures. General study results and limits: Pooled public TCR beta family frequency picked out CMV carriers with the relevant HLA. Ex vivo responses were dominated by HLA-C-restricted CMV-specific TCR beta clonotypes.

V gene TRBV6-5 combines with J gene TRBJ2-5, with D perhaps matching TRBD1 (6 bases). The source is a human donor in good health (CMV status not recorded). Some clones in this sample may be carry-over from other donors' samples. What was sequenced was PBMCs. The CDR3 nucleotides are TGTGCCAGCAGCCGGACAGTACCAGGGACCCAGTACTTC. Amino acids: CASSRTVPGTQYF.